This passage covers 16 T cell receptor beta chains from one sample sequenced in a study of vaccination and CD4 T cells after COVID-19. Cultured CD4+ T-cell DNA underwent Oncomine TCR Beta short-read sequencing. TCRdb reprocessed the PCR reads via MiXCR and lists one record per CDR3 protein. The repertoire has 15,000 to 19,000 distinct CDR3 sequences, over 45% of them found once; the top ten carry about 16%. Treatment indicated: roughly ten-day PBMC culture with coronavirus spike peptide pools or control peptides (ViraFEST assay). For these TCRs, the target antigens are not known. The material was CD4+ T cells from blood, cultured in vitro, obtained before SARS-CoV-2 vaccination. These receptors were taken from a human donor who had recovered from COVID-19.

The CDR3 DNA sequence: TGTGCCAGCAGCTTGCTTGGCGAGGAGCAGTACTTC. The encoded protein is CASSLLGEEQYF. The V call is TRBV7-2, the J call TRBJ2-7; no clear D. Trimming cost V 3 bases and J 7 bases, with 10 bases left between them. The germline gives CDR1 SGHTA, CDR2 FQGNSA. This CDR3 has 12 residues.

The V and J genes are TRBV20-1 and TRBJ2-7; D gene uncertain. This CDR3 is 11 amino acids long. Trimming took 3 bases from V and 3 from J, leaving 6 bases between them. Germline CDR1 DFQATT, CDR2 SNEGSKA (reference sequence). Here the CDR3 reads CSARRLYEQYF. The CDR3 nucleotides are TGCAGTGCTAGGAGACTCTACGAGCAGTACTTC.

CDR3 coding DNA: TGCGCCAGCAGCGGACACTCTGGGGCCAACGTCCTGACTTTC. Its protein product is CASSGHSGANVLTF. J is TRBJ2-6 and V is TRBV5-1, with D perhaps matching TRBD1 (5 bases). The ends were cut back, 4 bases at V and 0 bases at J, with 5 bases in the middle. The V gene's germline CDR1 is SGHRS and CDR2 YFSETQ. CDR3 length: 14 residues.

The chain links TRBV2 to TRBJ2-7, with no clear D. Germline V gives CDR1 SNHLY, CDR2 FYNNEI. The CDR3 covers 13 residues. V gave up 7 bases and J gave up 0 bases, with 10 bases separating them. The CDR3, as DNA: TGTGCCAGCACTACGAGCGTCTCCTACGAGCAGTACTTC. The encoded protein is CASTTSVSYEQYF.

V and J are TRBV2 and TRBJ2-5; D tentatively fits TRBD1 or TRBD2 (5 bases each). The V gene's germline CDR1 is SNHLY and CDR2 FYNNEI. The ends were cut back, 8 bases at V and 5 bases at J, with 15 bases in the middle. The CDR3 runs 13 residues. The chain's CDR3 is CASGRDHRETQYF. The CDR3 bases are TGTGCCAGCGGTAGGGACCACAGGGAGACCCAGTACTTC.

The rearrangement uses TRBV28 and TRBJ2-7, with D possibly TRBD1 on 7 matching bases. The germline V and J ends were trimmed by 7 bases and 6 bases, with 13 bases remaining between them. CDR1 and CDR2 (germline): MDHEN, SYDVKM. The CDR3 extends over 12 amino acids. CDR3 amino acids: CASTAGGSEQYF. CDR3 nucleotides: TGTGCCAGCACCGCAGGGGGGTCCGAGCAGTACTTC.

V gene TRBV28 combines with J gene TRBJ1-2, with D maybe TRBD1 (5 bases). This CDR3 is built from 15 residues. Germline V CDR1 and CDR2: MDHEN, SYDVKM. Trimming took off 7 bases at V and 3 bases at J, with 18 bases between the two ends. The CDR3 loop is CASTGPGGTDYGYTF. The CDR3 DNA reads as TGTGCCAGCACGGGTCCCGGGGGTACGGACTATGGCTACACCTTC.

The chain joins TRBV9 to TRBJ2-1; D call uncertain. From germline, CDR1 is SGDLS and CDR2 YYNGEE. V lost 1 base, J lost 8 bases, and 7 bases lay in between. The CDR3 sequence is 12 residues long. Here the CDR3 DNA reads TGTGCCAGCAGCGTACTCGGGCATGAGCAGTTCTTC. The encoded protein is CASSVLGHEQFF.

V is TRBV6-1 and J is TRBJ1-5; perhaps TRBD1 as D (5 bases). The CDR3 is 15 amino acids. Trimming pared 5 bases from V and 3 bases from J, leaving 14 bases between. Germline values: CDR1 MNHNS, CDR2 SASEGT. The CDR3, as DNA: TGTGCCAGCAGTCCCAGGGAGAGGCACAATCAGCCCCAGCATTTT. Amino acid sequence: CASSPRERHNQPQHF.

CDR3 residues: CASGSDSHNEQFF. The CDR3 DNA follows: TGTGCTAGTGGTTCGGACAGCCACAATGAGCAGTTCTTC. This chain connects TRBV12-5 to TRBJ2-1; D may be TRBD1 (6 bases). This CDR3 spans 13 amino acids. V shed 4 bases and J shed 5 bases, with 9 bases lying between them. CDR1 and CDR2 from the germline V gene are LGHNT and FRNRAP.

V and J are TRBV20-1 and TRBJ2-7; D remains ambiguous. The CDR3 loop spans 14 amino acids. The ends were cut back, 3 bases at V and 0 bases at J, with 12 bases in the middle. The germline V gene has CDR1 DFQATT and CDR2 SNEGSKA (reference sequence). In nucleotides, the CDR3 is TGCAGTGCTAGCAGCCCTTCTAGCTCCTACGAGCAGTACTTC. Translated, it gives CSASSPSSSYEQYF.

The J gene is TRBJ2-5, the V gene TRBV10-3; a weak D match, TRBD1 (5 bases). Germline loops: CDR1 ENHRY, CDR2 SYGVKD. The CDR3 runs 15 residues. Between the trimmed V and J ends, which lost 2 bases and 4 bases, there was a span of 14 bases. The DNA for the CDR3 is TGTGCCATCAGTGAGCCGTCACGAACAGGAGAGACCCAGTACTTC. Its translation is CAISEPSRTGETQYF.

This chain connects TRBV2 to TRBJ2-1; possibly TRBD2 for D (6 bases). The CDR3 runs 14 residues. The germline V and J ends were trimmed by 5 bases and 0 bases, with 8 bases remaining between them. Germline loops: CDR1 SNHLY, CDR2 FYNNEI. The CDR3 sequence is CASSLEGSYNEQFF. The CDR3 DNA reads as TGTGCCAGCAGTCTGGAGGGCTCCTACAATGAGCAGTTCTTC.

This clonotype was seen more than once but under ten times. The chain recombines TRBV10-1 with TRBJ2-5; 9 bases match TRBD2. Germline V gene data show CDR1 as WNHNN and CDR2 as SYGVQD (reference sequence). Trimming took 4 bases from V and 2 from J; bases not matched to a gene: 5. The length of the CDR3 is 15 residues. CDR3 sequence (DNA): TGCGCCAGCAGTGGTAGCGGGAGAAGTCAAGAGACCCAGTACTTC. This sequence encodes CASSGSGRSQETQYF.

This clonotype came up a few times. The chain is built from TRBV20-1 and TRBJ1-2; D remains unclear. The germline V gene encodes CDR1 DFQATT and CDR2 SNEGSKA (reference sequence). V lost 2 bases and J 2 bases, leaving 12 bases between the germline ends. The length of the CDR3 is 14 residues. CDR3 in DNA: TGCAGTGCTAGACAAAATGGGGTGAACTATGGCTACACCTTC. Translating it yields CSARQNGVNYGYTF.

The rearrangement uses TRBV20-1 and TRBJ2-2, with 10 positions matching TRBD2. Trimming at V came to 3 bases and at J to 5 bases, leaving 6 bases not matched to a gene. Germline values: CDR1 DFQATT, CDR2 SNEGSKA (reference sequence). There are 15 residues in the CDR3. CDR3 sequence (DNA): TGCAGTGCTAGTAGCCTAGCGGGAGAGACCGGGGAGCTGTTTTTT. Its protein is CSASSLAGETGELFF.